These 10 T cell receptor beta chains were sequenced from one sample in a study of T cells in localized non-small cell lung cancer. Generated by immunoSEQ multiplex PCR, the TCRdb table keeps only in-frame clones and is missing some. The table records over a thousand clones, 20% to 30% of them present only once. The material sequenced was lung tumor tissue, taken before any cancer treatment. The receptors were sampled from a man aged 35 to 69 with stage I squamous cell lung carcinoma.

The chain is built from TRBV12-5 and TRBJ2-3; 9 positions match TRBD2. Trimming cost V 2 bases and J 2 bases; bases outside gene matches: 5. This CDR3 contains 16 residues. Germline CDR1 reads LGHNT; CDR2 reads FRNRAP. The CDR3 DNA sequence: TGTGCTAGTGGTTTGAGCGCGGGGGGGCCCACAGATACGCAGTATTTT. Its protein product is CASGLSAGGPTDTQYF.

The chain combines TRBV4-1 with TRBJ1-2, with D unclear. Germline CDR1 and CDR2: MGHRA and YSYEKL. Trimming took 0 bases from V and 1 from J, leaving 3 bases between them. The CDR3 runs to 13 residues. Here the CDR3 DNA reads TGCGCCAGCAGCCAAGACCGTAACTATGGCTACACCTTC. Protein: CASSQDRNYGYTF.

This clone was picked up a small number of times. The chain combines TRBV11-3 with TRBJ2-5; possible D gene TRBD1, 7 bases. Trimming pared 3 bases from V and 6 bases from J, leaving 17 bases between. This CDR3 has 15 amino acids. CDR1 and CDR2 (germline): SGHNT, YENEEA. The CDR3 DNA sequence: TGTGCCAGCAGCTTCCACAGGGGCGGGGTGCAGACCCAGTACTTC. Its protein is CASSFHRGGVQTQYF.

This clone was recorded a few times. The V gene is TRBV11-3, the J gene TRBJ1-2; 12 positions match TRBD1. Germline CDR1 and CDR2: SGHNT and YENEEA. The CDR3 is 14 residues long. The V gene end was trimmed by 4 bases and the J gene end by 7 bases; junction bases not matched to a gene: 4. The CDR3 nucleotides read TGTGCCAGCAGCTCGGGACAGGGGGCGTTTGGCTACACCTTC. It codes for CASSSGQGAFGYTF.

The V and J genes are TRBV19 and TRBJ1-3; the D gene is possibly TRBD1 (6 bases). Trimming removed 4 bases at V and 4 bases at J, with 14 bases between. The CDR3 consists of 15 residues. The V gene's germline CDR1 is LNHDA and CDR2 SQIVND (reference sequence). The CDR3 DNA reads TGTGCCAGTAGTAGCATACAGGGATCCGGAAACACCATATATTTT. Encoded protein: CASSSIQGSGNTIYF.

The chain couples TRBV10-2 to TRBJ2-3, with D possibly being TRBD2 (5 bases). The length of the CDR3 is 15 residues. Germline V CDR1 and CDR2: WSHSY, SAAADI. With 3 bases removed from V and 0 bases from J, the gap between germline ends came to 10 bases. The CDR3 loop is CASSDASSSTDTQYF. CDR3 in DNA: TGCGCCAGCAGTGACGCCTCTAGCAGCACAGATACGCAGTATTTT.

The chain is built from TRBV19 and TRBJ1-2, with TRBD1 matching over 8 bases. V shed 4 bases, J shed 6 bases, and the junction held 4 bases outside the gene matches. This CDR3 contains 13 residues. Germline CDR1 reads LNHDA; CDR2 reads SQIVND (reference sequence). The CDR3 here is CASSRGQADGYTF. CDR3 nucleotides: TGTGCCAGTAGTAGGGGACAGGCGGATGGCTACACCTTC.

The V call is TRBV10-1, the J call TRBJ2-2; 9 bases line up with TRBD2. Per germline, CDR1 WNHNN and CDR2 SYGVQD (reference sequence). Losses at the gene ends were 8 bases for V and 1 base for J; bases not matched to a gene: 14. The CDR3 runs to 18 residues. CDR3 protein: CASGGGSGGTWNTGELFF. The CDR3 DNA follows: TGCGCCAGCGGAGGGGGTAGCGGGGGCACCTGGAACACCGGGGAGCTGTTTTTT.

This clone is categorized as medium-sized. The V and J genes are TRBV11-3 and TRBJ2-1; unclear D gene. The V gene's germline CDR1 is SGHNT and CDR2 YENEEA. CDR3 length: 14 amino acids. The V gene lost 0 bases and the J gene lost 0 bases, with 3 bases spanning the gap. The CDR3 DNA reads TGTGCCAGCAGCTTAGACCACTCCTACAATGAGCAGTTCTTC. Translating gives CASSLDHSYNEQFF.

This chain connects TRBV28 to TRBJ1-1; D not certain. Trimming left V 10 bases short and J 5 bases short, with 14 bases between. The V gene's germline CDR1 is MDHEN and CDR2 SYDVKM. This CDR3 contains 12 residues. The CDR3: CAISPTRTEAFF. The CDR3 DNA follows: TGTGCCATCTCCCCGACCAGGACTGAAGCTTTCTTT.